A single sample is the source of the 26 T cell receptor beta chains below, sequenced in a study of blood T cell repertoires in COVID-19. Sequenced by immunoSEQ multiplex PCR; TCRdb stores in-frame clones only, minus some. The sample has about 260,000 clones, about nine tenths seen once. Sequenced input: peripheral blood. These receptors were taken from a man aged 55 to 70 who had recovered from COVID-19.

The rearrangement uses TRBV6-1 and TRBJ1-1; 7 bases align to TRBD1. The germline V gene encodes CDR1 MNHNS and CDR2 SASEGT. J gave up 0 bases and V 2 bases, and 3 bases lay outside the gene matches. The CDR3 consists of 15 residues. The CDR3 sequence is CASSEPGQLNTEAFF. CDR3 bases: TGTGCCAGCAGTGAACCGGGACAGTTGAACACTGAAGCTTTCTTT.

This clone was seen just once. This sequence joins TRBV7-2 and TRBJ1-5, with D hard to call. V gave up 5 bases and J gave up 4 bases, with 12 bases separating them. The CDR3 totals 14 residues. Germline values: CDR1 SGHTA, CDR2 FQGNSA. CDR3 nucleotides: TGTGCCAGCAGCCCCCTCGGAGGAAATCAGCCCCAGCATTTT. Translating gives CASSPLGGNQPQHF.

The rearrangement uses TRBV27 and TRBJ1-1; D is ambiguous. Germline CDR1 is MNHEY and CDR2 is SMNVEV (reference sequence). The CDR3 extends over 16 amino acids. Trimming pared 2 bases from V and 1 base from J, leaving 14 bases between. CDR3 in DNA: TGTGCCAGCAGTTTAGTACCAGGAAGATCGAACACTGAAGCTTTCTTT. The encoded protein is CASSLVPGRSNTEAFF.

DNA of the CDR3: TGTGCCAGCAGCTTAACGCCAGCAGATACGCAGTATTTT. Its translation: CASSLTPADTQYF. The chain recombines TRBV7-7 with TRBJ2-3; D gene ambiguous. Deletions cut 2 bases from V and 4 bases from J, with 7 bases between. Germline V gene lookup returns CDR1 SSHAT and CDR2 FNYEAQ (reference sequence). The CDR3 is made up of 13 amino acids.

V and J are TRBV2 and TRBJ1-4, with D possibly matching TRBD1 (5 bases). Germline loops: CDR1 SNHLY, CDR2 FYNNEI. V lost 9 bases and J 8 bases, leaving 16 bases between the germline ends. The CDR3 is 13 residues long. In DNA, the CDR3 is TGTGCCAGGGCTAAGGGGAAGCAAGAAAAACTGTTTTTT. Translated, it gives CARAKGKQEKLFF. Full variable domain (outside the CDR3, taken from reference TRBV2 and TRBJ1-4): EPEVTQTPSHQVTQMGQEVILRCVPISNHLYFYWYRQILGQKVEFLVSFYNNEISEKSEIFDDQFSVERPDGSNFTLKIRSTKLEDSAMYFCARAKGKQEKLFFGSGTQLSVL.

V usage is TRBV5-4 and J usage is TRBJ1-4; no reliable D call. CDR1 and CDR2 (germline): SGHNT, YYREEE (reference sequence). Trimming left V 4 bases short and J 8 bases short, with 18 bases between. The CDR3 contains 15 residues. This chain's CDR3 is CASSLAGSTGEKLFF. CDR3 bases: TGTGCCAGCAGCCTGGCGGGATCGACGGGAGAAAAACTGTTTTTT.

This chain joins TRBV30 and TRBJ1-6, with D uncertain. Germline CDR1 is GTSNPN and CDR2 is SVGIG (reference sequence). Trimming cost V 2 bases and J 10 bases, with 15 bases left between them. The CDR3 sequence is 14 residues long. DNA of the CDR3: TGTGCCTGGAGTTCACAGTCGGGGTCCTCACCCCTCCACTTT. Translating it yields CAWSSQSGSSPLHF.

This clone has only a few counts. The chain links TRBV2 to TRBJ2-1; 10 positions agree with TRBD1. The V gene end was trimmed by 4 bases and the J gene end by 5 bases; junction bases not matched to a gene: 8. CDR3 length: 16 amino acids. The germline V gene encodes CDR1 SNHLY and CDR2 FYNNEI. CDR3 nucleotides: TGTGCCAGCAGTGGCCTGCGTGGGACAGGGGACAATGAGCAGTTCTTC. This sequence encodes CASSGLRGTGDNEQFF.

This clone was counted a single time. This chain connects TRBV2 to TRBJ2-1; the match to TRBD1 covers 7 bases. CDR3 length: 13 residues. The germline CDR1 and CDR2 sequences are SNHLY and FYNNEI. Trimming removed 6 bases from V and 3 bases from J; junction bases left unmatched: 2. The CDR3 here is CASRRDSYNEQFF. The CDR3 nucleotides read TGTGCCAGCAGGAGGGACAGCTACAATGAGCAGTTCTTC.

The rearrangement joins TRBV6-5 to TRBJ2-3; a possible D gene is TRBD2 (5 bases). The germline V and J ends were trimmed by 4 bases and 0 bases, with 8 bases remaining between them. The CDR3 extends over 14 amino acids. CDR1 is MNHEY and CDR2 is SVGAGI in the germline V gene. The CDR3 here is CASSSTGSTDTQYF. In DNA, the CDR3 is TGTGCCAGCAGTTCGACGGGGAGCACAGATACGCAGTATTTT.

The rearrangement links TRBV6-5 to TRBJ1-2, with 7 positions matching TRBD1. Germline values: CDR1 MNHEY, CDR2 SVGAGI. CDR3 length: 14 residues. The ends lost 5 bases at V and 4 bases at J; junction bases unmatched: 7. The CDR3: CASSNDRVGYGYTF. CDR3 coding DNA: TGTGCCAGCAGTAACGACAGGGTAGGCTATGGCTACACCTTC.

The rearrangement links TRBV19 to TRBJ1-1, with 7 bases that match TRBD1. The junction had 5 bases not matched to a gene; V was cut back by 6 bases and J by 4 bases. The germline gives CDR1 LNHDA, CDR2 SQIVND (reference sequence). This CDR3 contains 13 residues. The CDR3 sequence is CASSRGTVTEAFF. CDR3 DNA: TGTGCCAGTAGCCGAGGGACAGTCACTGAAGCTTTCTTT.

CDR3 amino acids: CASSLGGQYSGNTIYF. Written as DNA, the CDR3 is TGTGCCAGCAGCCTAGGGGGACAGTACTCTGGAAACACCATATATTTT. The chain has TRBV7-2 and TRBJ1-3; 7 bases fit TRBD1. V dropped 5 bases and J dropped 0; count of bases not matched to a gene: 7. Germline loops: CDR1 SGHTA, CDR2 FQGNSA. The CDR3 runs 16 residues.

This chain joins TRBV29-1 and TRBJ1-1; tentatively, D is TRBD1 (5 bases). Germline V gene lookup returns CDR1 SQVTM and CDR2 ANQGSEA. Trimming took off 6 bases at V and 7 bases at J, with 9 bases between the two ends. The CDR3 loop spans 10 amino acids. The CDR3: CSVTQGEAFF. CDR3 bases: TGCAGCGTGACCCAGGGTGAAGCTTTCTTT.

V usage is TRBV14 and J usage is TRBJ2-7, with unresolved D. The CDR3 has 13 amino acids. V lost 1 base, J lost 3 bases, and 7 bases lay in between. Germline V gene lookup returns CDR1 SGHDN and CDR2 FVKESK. CDR3 residues: CASSQGGLYEQYF. CDR3 nucleotide sequence: TGTGCCAGCAGCCAAGGTGGGCTCTACGAGCAGTACTTC.

This rearrangement joins TRBV6-2 or TRBV6-3 to TRBJ2-1; the D gene is possibly TRBD1 (6 bases). The germline gives CDR1 MNHEY, CDR2 SVGEGT. Deletions cut 6 bases from V and 10 bases from J, with 13 bases between. The CDR3 contains 12 residues. This chain's CDR3 is CASSPTGTEQFF. CDR3 coding DNA: TGTGCCAGCAGCCCTACAGGGACAGAGCAGTTCTTC.

The V call is TRBV7-2, the J call TRBJ1-1, with 8 nucleotides matching TRBD1. The trim removed 2 bases at V and 5 bases at J, leaving 7 bases unmatched. Germline CDR1 and CDR2: SGHTA and FQGNSA. This CDR3 spans 15 amino acids. The CDR3 reads CASSLTGGIGTEAFF. CDR3 coding DNA: TGTGCCAGCAGCTTAACAGGGGGGATAGGGACTGAAGCTTTCTTT.

The V gene is TRBV9, the J gene TRBJ2-7; TRBD2 might be the D (5 bases). The V gene's germline CDR1 is SGDLS and CDR2 YYNGEE. The V and J ends lost 3 bases and 0 bases respectively, with 16 bases between them. This CDR3 region has 16 residues. This chain's CDR3 is CASSGGLVSGSYEQYF. CDR3 in DNA: TGTGCCAGCAGCGGAGGGTTGGTTTCGGGCTCCTACGAGCAGTACTTC. Combining the CDR3 with reference TRBV9 and TRBJ2-7 gives the whole variable domain DSGVTQTPKHLITATGQRVTLRCSPRSGDLSVYWYQQSLDQGLQFLIQYYNGEERAKGNILERFSAQQFPDLHSELNLSSLELGDSALYFCASSGGLVSGSYEQYFGPGTRLTVT.

This rearrangement joins TRBV5-5 to TRBJ1-1, with a weak D call TRBD1 (5 bases). The CDR3 totals 14 residues. Germline lookup yields CDR1 SGHKS and CDR2 YYEKEE (reference sequence). The V and J ends lost 0 bases and 4 bases respectively, with 10 bases between them. The CDR3 loop reads CASSLEWGGTEAFF. DNA of the CDR3: TGTGCCAGCAGCTTGGAATGGGGGGGCACTGAAGCTTTCTTT.

The chain employs TRBV15 and TRBJ2-1; D gene unclear. The germline V gene encodes CDR1 LNHNV and CDR2 YYDKDF (reference sequence). With 4 bases removed from V and 8 bases from J, the gap between germline ends came to 18 bases. The CDR3 consists of 15 residues. The CDR3 nucleotides are TGTGCCACCAGCAACCTAGAGAGCCTAGGCGATGAGCAGTTCTTC. Translating it yields CATSNLESLGDEQFF.

The chain recombines TRBV2 with TRBJ1-1, with 8 bases matching TRBD1. Germline CDR1 and CDR2: SNHLY and FYNNEI. The CDR3 spans 16 residues. Unmatched junction bases numbered 7, after V lost 4 bases and J lost 0 bases. The CDR3 region is CASSGRGRTVNTEAFF. CDR3 coding DNA: TGTGCCAGCAGTGGCAGGGGGCGTACGGTGAACACTGAAGCTTTCTTT.

The chain has TRBV29-1 and TRBJ2-2; no clear D gene. V lost 5 bases to trimming and J lost 0 bases, with 7 bases between them. CDR1 is SQVTM, CDR2 ANQGSEA, per germline. This CDR3 has 13 amino acids. This CDR3 reads CSVPIPNTGELFF. CDR3 DNA sequence: TGCAGCGTTCCTATTCCGAACACCGGGGAGCTGTTTTTT.

The chain is built from TRBV19 and TRBJ2-2; TRBD1 matches 8 bases. The CDR3 covers 15 residues. Trimming cost V 4 bases and J 4 bases; bases outside gene matches: 5. Germline values: CDR1 LNHDA, CDR2 SQIVND (reference sequence). The CDR3 protein is CASSTTGVSTGELFF. In nucleotides, the CDR3 is TGTGCCAGTAGTACGACAGGGGTGAGCACCGGGGAGCTGTTTTTT.

This clone was picked up one time. The CDR3 DNA sequence: TGTGCCAGCAGCTTTAGGAAGGGAGATGGCTACACCTTC. Protein: CASSFRKGDGYTF. The J gene is TRBJ1-2, the V gene TRBV5-6; no reliable D call. The V end lost 2 bases, the J end lost 6 bases, and 11 bases lay between the germline ends. The CDR3 runs to 13 residues. Germline V gene data show CDR1 as SGHDT and CDR2 as YYEEEE.

The chain couples TRBV4-2 to TRBJ1-6; D is unclear. The V end was cut by 0 bases, the J end by 5 bases, with 8 bases between. CDR1 and CDR2 (germline): LGHNA, YNFKEQ. The CDR3 loop spans 15 amino acids. The CDR3 is CASSQDSRDNSPLHF. The CDR3 DNA is TGTGCCAGCAGCCAAGATTCGAGAGATAATTCACCCCTCCACTTT.

The CDR3 is CASRPQGADTEAFF. The CDR3 DNA sequence: TGTGCCAGCAGACCACAGGGAGCGGACACTGAAGCTTTCTTT. The rearrangement uses TRBV7-9 and TRBJ1-1, with D possibly being TRBD1 (6 bases). Per the germline V gene, CDR1 is SEHNR and CDR2 is FQNEAQ (reference sequence). The V and J ends lost 6 bases and 3 bases respectively, with 14 bases between them. The CDR3 contains 14 residues.